Below, 14 T cell receptor beta chains from the same sample are listed, as sequenced in a study of early T cells in non-severe SARS-CoV-2 infection (dated by TCRdb to the early 2020s). The method was 5' RACE. The run used a NextSeq 500. TCRdb reprocessed the public reads (quality trimming at Q25 with fastp, clone calling with MiXCR) and kept in-frame beta chains. Entries that share a CDR3 protein sequence are merged under the most common genes and DNA. The table for this sample lists 55,000 to 70,000 distinct CDR3 sequences; more than 8.5% of them were counted only once. Together, the top ten hold more than 6.5% of the sample. The source material was whole blood. Receptors were obtained from an adult who was a healthcare worker with PCR-confirmed SARS-CoV-2 infection or an uninfected control (not recorded which).

Ten or more counts support this clonotype. V is TRBV7-9 and J is TRBJ1-1, with D hard to call. Between the trimmed V and J ends, which lost 1 base and 6 bases, there was a span of 9 bases. The CDR3 has 13 amino acids. The germline V gene encodes CDR1 SEHNR and CDR2 FQNEAQ (reference sequence). The CDR3 region is CASSLDGSAEAFF. DNA for the CDR3: TGTGCCAGCAGCTTAGACGGTAGCGCTGAAGCTTTCTTT.

The sample holds many counts of this clonotype. The gene calls are TRBV10-3 and TRBJ2-3, with D possibly TRBD1 on 5 matching bases. This CDR3 comprises 14 residues. The germline V and J ends were trimmed by 7 bases and 2 bases, with 13 bases remaining between them. The V gene's germline CDR1 is ENHRY and CDR2 SYGVKD. The CDR3 nucleotides read TGTGCCATCAAGTTAGGGGCTGACACAGATACGCAGTATTTT. This encodes CAIKLGADTDTQYF.

In its sample, this clonotype was seen many times. The chain has TRBV7-3 and TRBJ1-6, with 7 bases aligning to TRBD1. The CDR3 length is 15 residues. J lost 6 bases, V lost 0 bases, and 2 bases had no gene match. Germline CDR1 and CDR2: SGHTA and FQGTGA. DNA for the CDR3: TGTGCCAGCAGCTTAACGGGACAGATTAATTCACCCCTCCACTTT. Translated, it gives CASSLTGQINSPLHF.

CDR3 residues: CASSRTSRSQTQYF. The DNA for the CDR3 is TGTGCCAGCAGCCGGACGTCCAGATCCCAGACCCAGTACTTC. The gene calls are TRBV11-2 and TRBJ2-5; no firm D call. Germline V gene data show CDR1 as SGHAT and CDR2 as FQNNGV. V dropped 5 bases and J dropped 6 bases, with 16 bases sitting between them. This CDR3 region has 14 residues.

This chain joins TRBV9 and TRBJ1-1; TRBD1 is a possible D gene (5 bases). V lost 7 bases and J 3 bases, leaving 13 bases between the germline ends. This CDR3 has 13 amino acids. Germline V gives CDR1 SGDLS, CDR2 YYNGEE. The CDR3: CASGQGGDTEAFF. The CDR3 DNA is TGTGCCAGCGGCCAGGGCGGGGACACTGAAGCTTTCTTT. Based on the CDR3 plus reference TRBV9 and TRBJ1-1, the full variable domain is DSGVTQTPKHLITATGQRVTLRCSPRSGDLSVYWYQQSLDQGLQFLIQYYNGEERAKGNILERFSAQQFPDLHSELNLSSLELGDSALYFCASGQGGDTEAFFGQGTRLTVV.

The J gene is TRBJ1-1, the V gene TRBV14; no reliable D call. This CDR3 is built from 13 residues. V was trimmed by 3 bases and J by 7 bases, leaving 12 bases between them. Germline CDR1 SGHDN, CDR2 FVKESK. Here the CDR3 DNA reads TGTGCCAGCAGCCAGGTCCACTGGGGTGAAGCTTTCTTT. Translating gives CASSQVHWGEAFF.

J is TRBJ2-7 and V is TRBV7-9; D is possibly TRBD1 (5 bases). Trimming took off 6 bases at V and 2 bases at J, with 11 bases between the two ends. Germline V CDR1 and CDR2: SEHNR, FQNEAQ (reference sequence). CDR3 length: 13 amino acids. CDR3 sequence reads: CASRSGITYEQYF. The CDR3 nucleotides are TGTGCCAGCAGGTCAGGGATTACCTACGAGCAGTACTTC. Based on the CDR3 plus reference TRBV7-9 and TRBJ2-7, the full variable domain is DTGVSQNPRHKITKRGQNVTFRCDPISEHNRLYWYRQTLGQGPEFLTYFQNEAQLEKSRLLSDRFSAERPKGSFSTLEIQRTEQGDSAMYLCASRSGITYEQYFGPGTRLTVT.

This clonotype has a handful of counts. The chain recombines TRBV7-2 with TRBJ2-1; 9 bases map to TRBD2. The V gene end was trimmed by 5 bases and the J gene end by 8 bases; junction bases not matched to a gene: 7. In germline, CDR1 is SGHTA, CDR2 FQGNSA. This CDR3 contains 14 residues. CDR3 in DNA: TGTGCCAGCAGCCCCTGGACTAGCGCGGATGAGCAGTTCTTC. Translating gives CASSPWTSADEQFF.

This sequence joins TRBV15 and TRBJ2-2; 8 nucleotides agree with TRBD1. CDR3 size: 16 residues. The V gene's germline CDR1 is LNHNV and CDR2 YYDKDF (reference sequence). The trim removed 1 base at V and 6 bases at J, leaving 7 bases unmatched. CDR3 loop: CATSRGPGQVPGELFF. DNA of the CDR3: TGTGCCACCAGCAGAGGGCCGGGACAGGTCCCCGGGGAGCTGTTTTTT.

There are a few counts of this clonotype. The chain couples TRBV30 to TRBJ2-7; D possibly corresponds to TRBD1 (5 bases). Germline loops: CDR1 GTSNPN, CDR2 SVGIG (reference sequence). The CDR3 consists of 12 residues. V dropped 3 bases and J dropped 6 bases, with 12 bases sitting between them. The CDR3 spells CAWSWGTPEQYF. The CDR3 DNA reads as TGTGCCTGGAGCTGGGGCACACCCGAGCAGTACTTC. Filled out from reference TRBV30 and TRBJ2-7, the complete variable domain reads SQTIHQWPATLVQPVGSPLSLECTVEGTSNPNLYWYRQAAGRGLQLLFYSVGIGQISSEVPQNLSASRPQDRQFILSSKKLLLSDSGFYLCAWSWGTPEQYFGPGTRLTVT.

In this sample, this clonotype turned up many times. The CDR3 DNA reads TGTGCCAGCAGCCAAGTGGGTCCGACTAATGAAAAACTGTTTTTT. Translating gives CASSQVGPTNEKLFF. The chain joins TRBV4-2 to TRBJ1-4; no reliable D call. The V end was cut by 1 base, the J end by 2 bases, with 8 bases between. The CDR3 runs to 15 residues. From germline, CDR1 is LGHNA and CDR2 YNFKEQ.

This clonotype was found many times. This chain joins TRBV5-1 and TRBJ2-4; 7 nucleotides agree with TRBD1. The CDR3 is 14 residues long. Germline assignment: CDR1 SGHRS and CDR2 YFSETQ. J lost 3 bases, V lost 8 bases, and 8 bases had no gene match. Written as DNA, the CDR3 is TGCGCCAGTACCGGGACAGCGAACAAAAACATTCAGTACTTC. This gives the protein CASTGTANKNIQYF.

In this sample, this clonotype turned up many times. The junction departs from the called germline gene at one end, perhaps through a read error. The chain uses TRBV7-7 and TRBJ2-7; D call uncertain. Germline CDR1 and CDR2: SSHAT and FNYEAQ (reference sequence). This CDR3 contains 13 residues. The CDR3: CASSFDRSYEQYF. The CDR3 nucleotides read TGTGCTAGCAGCTTCGATAGGTCCTACGAGCAGTACTTC.

In its sample, this clonotype was seen a few times. V usage is TRBV9 and J usage is TRBJ2-3; 14 nucleotides match TRBD2. V shed 4 bases and J 5 bases; nucleotides not matched to a gene: 6. Germline V gene data show CDR1 as SGDLS and CDR2 as YYNGEE. The CDR3 runs to 16 residues. In nucleotides, the CDR3 is TGTGCCAGCAGCCTCAGGGGACTAGCGGGAGAAGATACGCAGTATTTT. It specifies CASSLRGLAGEDTQYF.